A single sample gave rise to the 31 T cell receptor beta chains below, sequenced in a study of shared clonotypes between healthy human individuals. Profiling relied on immunoSEQ multiplex PCR, and the TCRdb table lists in-frame clones only, not all of them. The table has 520,000 or so clones, 79% seen once; the top ten hold over 10%. Sample: PBMCs. These receptors all come from a woman between 35 and 50 years old in good health. Some clones in this sample may be carry-over from other donors' samples.

The sample holds one count of this clone. V and J are TRBV7-3 and TRBJ2-6; D remains unclear. Looked up from germline, CDR1 is SGHTA and CDR2 is FQGTGA. The CDR3 runs 18 residues. The germline V and J ends were trimmed by 5 bases and 5 bases, with 22 bases remaining between them. The CDR3 here is CASSRRIRLQSRANVLTF. CDR3 sequence (DNA): TGTGCCAGCAGCCGTAGGATACGCTTACAAAGTCGGGCCAACGTCCTGACTTTC.

This chain connects TRBV28 to TRBJ2-3, with TRBD2 matching over 7 bases. CDR3 length equals 16 residues. V gave up 4 bases and J gave up 2 bases; unmatched junction bases: 9. Germline lookup yields CDR1 MDHEN and CDR2 SYDVKM. CDR3 DNA: TGTGCCAGCAGTTCACCTAGCGGAGAACACACAGATACGCAGTATTTT. Translating it yields CASSSPSGEHTDTQYF.

This clone has a single count. J is TRBJ1-4 and V is TRBV5-1, with TRBD1 matching 11 bases. J gave up 8 bases and V 4 bases, and 4 bases lay outside the gene matches. This CDR3 is 14 amino acids long. Germline CDR1 reads SGHRS; CDR2 reads YFSETQ. The CDR3 sequence is CASSNRDRGEKLFF. The DNA for the CDR3 is TGCGCCAGCAGCAACCGGGACAGGGGGGAAAAACTGTTTTTT.

The genes are TRBV18 and TRBJ2-5, with a weak D call TRBD2 (7 bases). The CDR3 spans 17 residues. V lost 3 bases to trimming and J lost 2 bases, with 19 bases between them. Germline-derived CDR1 and CDR2 are KGHSH and LQKENI. Written as DNA, the CDR3 is TGTGCCAGCTCACCGGGGGCCCTGGCGGGAGCACAAGAGACCCAGTACTTC. It is translated as CASSPGALAGAQETQYF.

V gene TRBV27 combines with J gene TRBJ1-4; maybe TRBD1 (6 bases). The CDR3 is made up of 15 amino acids. Germline V gives CDR1 MNHEY, CDR2 SMNVEV (reference sequence). V was cut by 6 bases and J by 5 bases, with 16 bases left in between. The CDR3 is CASRWQGRKNEKLFF. The CDR3 DNA reads as TGTGCCAGCAGGTGGCAGGGGCGGAAGAATGAAAAACTGTTTTTT.

This clone occurred a few times. The chain has TRBV19 and TRBJ2-2; D could derive from TRBD1 or TRBD2 (6 bases each). Trimming removed 11 bases at V and 1 base at J, with 14 bases between. Germline CDR1 reads LNHDA; CDR2 reads SQIVND (reference sequence). CDR3 length: 14 residues. CDR3 amino acids: CARKGGGNTGELFF. The CDR3 DNA sequence: TGTGCCCGAAAAGGGGGAGGGAACACCGGGGAGCTGTTTTTT.

This sequence joins TRBV27 and TRBJ2-5, with 7 positions matching TRBD2. The CDR3 totals 16 residues. The germline gives CDR1 MNHEY, CDR2 SMNVEV (reference sequence). V shed 1 base and J 0 bases; nucleotides not matched to a gene: 5. CDR3 sequence (DNA): TGTGCCAGCAGTTTATTCCCCCTAGCGGACCAAGAGACCCAGTACTTC. It encodes CASSLFPLADQETQYF.

V and J are TRBV11-2 and TRBJ2-5; D tentatively reads TRBD1 or TRBD2 (5 bases each). The V end lost 4 bases, the J end lost 1 base, and 7 bases lay between the germline ends. The CDR3 is 13 amino acids. From germline, CDR1 is SGHAT and CDR2 FQNNGV. The CDR3 DNA reads TGTGCCAGCAGCTCAGGGACCCAAGAGACCCAGTACTTC. This sequence encodes CASSSGTQETQYF.

The chain carries TRBV5-1 and TRBJ2-7; tentative D call: TRBD2 (5 bases). CDR3 length: 14 amino acids. Germline CDR1 SGHRS, CDR2 YFSETQ. Trimming shortened V by 3 bases and J by 0 bases, and 10 bases separated the two germline ends. The CDR3 DNA reads TGCGCCAGCAGCTCGAGGGTAAGCTCCTACGAGCAGTACTTC. This gives the protein CASSSRVSSYEQYF.

This sequence joins TRBV7-2 and TRBJ2-2; a weak D match, TRBD1 (6 bases). The germline V gene encodes CDR1 SGHTA and CDR2 FQGNSA. Deletions cut 3 bases from V and 4 bases from J, with 9 bases between. The length of the CDR3 is 14 residues. Here the CDR3 reads CASSFLGGTGELFF. CDR3 nucleotides: TGTGCCAGCAGCTTTCTAGGGGGCACCGGGGAGCTGTTTTTT.

This chain uses TRBV5-1 with TRBJ2-7; D tentatively reads TRBD1 or TRBD2 (5 bases each). V lost 0 bases and J lost 3, with 10 bases in between. CDR3 length: 14 amino acids. Germline CDR1 is SGHRS and CDR2 is YFSETQ. This CDR3 is CASSLAGRSYEQYF. Written as DNA, the CDR3 is TGCGCCAGCAGCTTGGCGGGGCGCAGCTACGAGCAGTACTTC.

This clone appeared many times. This sequence joins TRBV7-2 and TRBJ2-3, with D perhaps matching TRBD1 (7 bases). The germline V gene has CDR1 SGHTA and CDR2 FQGNSA. V lost 5 bases to trimming and J lost 4 bases, with 28 bases between them. The CDR3 contains 19 residues. The CDR3, as DNA: TGTGCCAGCAGCCCCCGAGGGGGTAGCGGCAGGGGGTCCCCAGATACGCAGTATTTT. As protein: CASSPRGGSGRGSPDTQYF.

The gene calls are TRBV15 and TRBJ1-3, with 7 positions matching TRBD1. From germline, CDR1 is LNHNV and CDR2 YYDKDF (reference sequence). Trimming cost V 0 bases and J 0 bases; bases outside gene matches: 5. The CDR3 runs to 17 residues. This chain's CDR3 is CATSRDPQGVSGNTIYF. The CDR3 DNA is TGTGCCACCAGCAGAGACCCCCAGGGGGTCTCTGGAAACACCATATATTTT.

J is TRBJ1-4 and V is TRBV30; D uncertain. Germline CDR1 and CDR2: GTSNPN and SVGIG (reference sequence). The CDR3 sequence is 13 residues long. Deletions cut 3 bases from V and 8 bases from J, with 13 bases between. The CDR3 nucleotides are TGTGCCTGGAGGTCTCCTGCGGTAGAAAAACTGTTTTTT. Translated, it gives CAWRSPAVEKLFF.

This clone appeared a few times. The CDR3 nucleotides read TGCAGCGTTGAGCTCGGACTAGCGCCAGATACGCAGTATTTT. It yields the protein CSVELGLAPDTQYF. The rearrangement links TRBV29-1 to TRBJ2-3, with TRBD2 identical over 9 bases. V was clipped by 3 bases and J by 4 bases; unmatched bases: 5. CDR1 is SQVTM, CDR2 ANQGSEA, per germline. The CDR3 length is 14 residues.

The chain links TRBV7-2 to TRBJ2-3; TRBD2 is a possible D gene (7 bases). V was pared by 5 bases and J by 0 bases, with 24 bases between. There are 19 residues in the CDR3. CDR1 SGHTA and CDR2 FQGNSA come from the germline V gene. CDR3 protein: CASSARGPLSSGSTDTQYF. Written as DNA, the CDR3 is TGTGCCAGCAGCGCGCGGGGGCCCCTTTCGTCAGGTAGCACAGATACGCAGTATTTT.

V is TRBV19 and J is TRBJ2-7; TRBD1 agrees at 10 bases. The CDR3 has 14 residues. With V trimmed by 4 bases and J by 6 bases, 6 bases remained unmatched. Germline V CDR1 and CDR2: LNHDA, SQIVND (reference sequence). The CDR3 DNA sequence: TGTGCCAGTAGTAGACAGGGGGCGAATCCCGAGCAGTACTTC. Protein product: CASSRQGANPEQYF.

Concerning this clone itself: Its ends do not fully match the called genes, so a read error is possible. V and J are TRBV7-7 and TRBJ2-2; 11 bases match TRBD2. Germline CDR1 is SSHAT and CDR2 is FNYEAQ (reference sequence). The CDR3 loop spans 16 amino acids. Written as DNA, the CDR3 is TGTGCTAGCAGCGCTATAGCGGGAGGGCCTCCCGGGGAGCTGTTTTTT. Protein sequence: CASSAIAGGPPGELFF.

V usage is TRBV18 and J usage is TRBJ1-2; 7 bases map to TRBD1. CDR1 is KGHSH, CDR2 LQKENI, per germline. V was clipped by 8 bases and J by 2 bases; unmatched bases: 8. The CDR3 consists of 14 residues. The CDR3 DNA sequence: TGTGCCAGCCTTCCGGGACAGACGAACTATGGCTACACCTTC. It codes for CASLPGQTNYGYTF.

This clone was found a few times. Within the sample, other DNA sequences also encode this same CDR3. V gene TRBV6-6 combines with J gene TRBJ2-7; D unresolved. The CDR3 length is 12 residues. CDR1 is MNHNY, CDR2 SVGAGI, per germline (reference sequence). Trimming took off 4 bases at V and 2 bases at J, with 6 bases between the two ends. In nucleotides, the CDR3 is TGTGCCAGCAGTTGGGGTACCTACGAGCAGTACTTC. It codes for CASSWGTYEQYF.

To note about this clone: One end of the junction varies from germline; a read error may be responsible. This rearrangement joins TRBV6-1 to TRBJ2-1; TRBD2 matches at 8 bases. Germline CDR1 reads MNHNS; CDR2 reads SASEGT. CDR3 length equals 14 residues. In DNA, the CDR3 is TGTGCCAGCAAACCCCGGGGGGGGTACAATGGGCAGTTCTTC. Translated: CASKPRGGYNGQFF.

The chain uses TRBV19 and TRBJ1-5; D is undetermined. The CDR3 is made up of 14 amino acids. The ends were cut back, 11 bases at V and 11 bases at J, with 25 bases in the middle. Germline V gene lookup returns CDR1 LNHDA and CDR2 SQIVND (reference sequence). CDR3: CASKGGFSSWAQHF. CDR3 nucleotides: TGTGCCTCGAAGGGAGGGTTTAGCTCTTGGGCCCAGCATTTT.

The CDR3 spells CASSLARGEGEQYF. In DNA, the CDR3 is TGTGCCAGCAGCTTAGCCCGGGGGGAGGGCGAGCAGTACTTC. J is TRBJ2-7 and V is TRBV7-2; 7 nucleotides match TRBD2. V gave up 0 bases and J gave up 6 bases; unmatched junction bases: 5. The CDR3 is 14 amino acids. Germline assignment: CDR1 SGHTA and CDR2 FQGNSA.

This clone was counted a few times. The chain has TRBV7-3 and TRBJ2-1; 8 bases align to TRBD2. This CDR3 is built from 15 residues. CDR1 is SGHTA, CDR2 FQGTGA, per germline. Losses at the gene ends were 5 bases for V and 0 bases for J; bases not matched to a gene: 3. CDR3: CASSRGTSSYNEQFF. The CDR3 DNA reads as TGTGCCAGCAGCCGAGGGACTAGCTCCTACAATGAGCAGTTCTTC.

The rearrangement joins TRBV27 to TRBJ1-1; D is unresolved. CDR3 size: 15 residues. The ends were cut back, 3 bases at V and 1 base at J, with 12 bases in the middle. The germline CDR1 and CDR2 sequences are MNHEY and SMNVEV (reference sequence). Here the CDR3 DNA reads TGTGCCAGCAGTTTCCGGTCCCGGCCGAACACTGAAGCTTTCTTT. Translated, it gives CASSFRSRPNTEAFF.

The rearrangement links TRBV5-1 to TRBJ2-7, with 7 bases that match TRBD2. CDR1 and CDR2 from the germline V gene are SGHRS and YFSETQ. Trimming at V came to 0 bases and at J to 1 base, leaving 10 bases not matched to a gene. CDR3 length equals 17 residues. The CDR3 spells CASSLANPGGASYEQYF. CDR3 nucleotides: TGCGCCAGCAGCTTGGCAAACCCGGGGGGAGCGTCCTACGAGCAGTACTTC.

The genes are TRBV7-8 and TRBJ2-5; 10 positions match TRBD1. The J segment lost 3 bases and the V segment lost 5 bases, leaving 12 bases of the junction unmatched. CDR1 and CDR2 (germline): SGHVS, FQNEAQ. The CDR3 is made up of 17 amino acids. As DNA, the CDR3 is TGTGCCAGCAGCATAACCCGGGACAGGGGTCCCAAAGAGACCCAGTACTTC. This translates into CASSITRDRGPKETQYF. Drawing the rest from reference TRBV7-8 and TRBJ2-5, the complete variable domain is GAGVSQSPRYKVAKRGQDVALRCDPISGHVSLFWYQQALGQGPEFLTYFQNEAQLDKSGLPSDRFFAERPEGSVSTLKIQRTQQEDSAVYLCASSITRDRGPKETQYFGPGTRLLVL.

This clone has just one count. This sequence joins TRBV6-1 and TRBJ2-1; D is possibly TRBD2 (5 bases). CDR1 and CDR2 from the germline V gene are MNHNS and SASEGT. The ends were cut back, 3 bases at V and 5 bases at J, with 20 bases in the middle. The CDR3 runs 17 residues. The CDR3 reads CASSDFSGIVIHNEQFF. The CDR3 bases are TGTGCCAGCAGTGACTTTTCCGGGATAGTGATCCACAATGAGCAGTTCTTC.

This chain links TRBV23-1 with TRBJ1-4; a weak D match, TRBD1 (6 bases). TRBV23-1 falls under the ORF class, with uncertain function. Trimming cost V 7 bases and J 5 bases, with 17 bases left between them. The CDR3 totals 15 residues. The CDR3, as DNA: TGCGCCAGCACAGGGGTTGGGAGGGGGAATGAAAAACTGTTTTTT. This codes for CASTGVGRGNEKLFF.

The chain uses TRBV6-5 and TRBJ1-2; D is unclear. Germline assignment: CDR1 MNHEY and CDR2 SVGAGI. The CDR3 is made up of 11 amino acids. V was cut by 7 bases and J by 4 bases, with 7 bases left in between. For the CDR3, the DNA is TGTGCCAGCACCTCGGGCTATGGCTACACCTTC. This translates into CASTSGYGYTF.

The V and J genes are TRBV5-1 and TRBJ2-7; TRBD1 or TRBD2 may be the D gene (5 bases each). Germline assignment: CDR1 SGHRS and CDR2 YFSETQ. CDR3 length: 12 amino acids. V was clipped by 3 bases and J by 3 bases, with 7 bases between them. The CDR3 coding sequence is TGCGCCAGCAGCTGGGGGAACTACGAGCAGTACTTC. It specifies CASSWGNYEQYF.